This T cell receptor (beta chain) was profiled in a study of blood T cells in healthy people across ages. Findings and limits, study-wide: Diversity estimates drawn from one million T cells were deemed underestimates.

The V gene lost 0 bases and the J gene lost 10 bases, with 12 bases spanning the gap. The CDR3 is 14 amino acids. The germline CDR1 and CDR2 sequences are SEHNR and FQNEAQ (reference sequence). This clonotype occurred a few times. Its matching antigen is unknown. Then a second PCR, running roughly 7 to 11 cycles, was carried out with a sample-barcoded 5' primer and a J-beta primer mix. The template-switch adaptor was a 5' adaptor with 12 random nucleotides. It tagged each cDNA molecule. TCRdb re-derived calls from the 5' RACE reads in MiXCR, one entry per CDR3 protein. Counted here are 1.8 million or so distinct CDR3 sequences, about two fifths occurring once; the ten biggest clones make up about 21%.

The chain recombines TRBV7-9 with TRBJ2-2, with D perhaps matching TRBD1 (6 bases). Input material: blood. The TCR comes from a human donor in good health. The CDR3 here is CASSLATGIPELFF. As DNA, the CDR3 is TGTGCCAGCAGCTTAGCCACAGGGATACCGGAGCTGTTTTTT.